The clone carrying this T cell receptor beta chain appeared many times. The antigen remains undetermined. The authors deemed Graves' hyperthyroidism stable absent ophthalmopathy progression within 18 months. This sample holds PBMCs from around 9.9 ml fresh peripheral blood. Germline assignment: CDR1 MGHRA and CDR2 YSYEKL. V lost 0 bases and J lost 0, with 14 bases in between. The CDR3 has 17 residues. This record comes from a study of T cells in Graves' hyperthyroidism and ophthalmopathy. General study points: Ophthalmopathy was identified by the model a median approximately six months ahead of onset.

RNA transcripts served as the template for amplifying TCR beta CDR3 regions. In the first-round RT-PCR of the TCR CDR3, the HTBI primer set was used. TCRdb redid the calling of the multiplex PCR reads with MiXCR, one entry per CDR3 protein. Of some 510,000 distinct CDR3 sequences in the sample, about 20% were seen once. This receptor was obtained from a man between 18 and 35 years old with Graves' hyperthyroidism. The V call is TRBV4-1, the J call TRBJ1-2, with D perhaps matching TRBD1 (5 bases). Sample: blood. The CDR3 sequence: CASSQEVGVRANYGYTF. The CDR3 DNA reads as TGCGCCAGCAGCCAAGAAGTTGGTGTCAGGGCTAACTATGGCTACACCTTC.